These 25 T cell receptor beta chains came from one sample sequenced in a study of shared clonotypes between healthy human individuals (dated by TCRdb to about 2020). For the CD8 naive samples, CD45RO-negative cells were positively selected for CCR7, yielding a CD45RA+CCR7+ population from which TemRA cells were excluded. Library preparation employed the immunoSEQ multiplex PCR assay. Entries here come from immuneACCESS through TCRdb and include only in-frame sequences with V and J called. Some clones fail to appear in such tables; in the studies checked, an unresolved V gene covers under half of the shortfall, and the cause of the remainder is unknown. Within this sample are more than 2 million clones, with less than 95% of them counted one time only. The ten top clones hold 0.9% to 1.3% of the sample. The specimen was naive CD8+ T cells sorted from blood. What the cell subset or site label conveys for this sample: CD45RA+CCR7+. The receptors come from a man between 18 and 29 years old in good health.

The V call is TRBV27, the J call TRBJ1-5; D possibly corresponds to TRBD1 (5 bases). The CDR3 runs to 13 residues. Trimming pared 8 bases from V and 4 bases from J, leaving 12 bases between. Germline V gene sequence: CDR1 MNHEY, CDR2 SMNVEV (reference sequence). The DNA of the CDR3 is TGTGCCAGCGCCCGACAGCAAAATCAGCCCCAGCATTTT. Translated, it gives CASARQQNQPQHF.

Points on this clone: Within the sample, other DNA sequences also encode this same CDR3. The chain carries TRBV5-1 and TRBJ2-7, with 7 bases matching TRBD2. CDR1 SGHRS and CDR2 YFSETQ come from the germline V gene. The CDR3 covers 14 residues. Trimming took 0 bases from V and 2 from J; bases not matched to a gene: 2. The CDR3 DNA reads TGCGCCAGCAGCTTGGATGGGACTACCTACGAGCAGTACTTC. It translates to CASSLDGTTYEQYF.

V and J are TRBV5-5 and TRBJ2-2, with TRBD2 matching over 14 bases. The CDR3 loop spans 15 amino acids. CDR1 and CDR2 from the germline V gene are SGHKS and YYEKEE (reference sequence). Losses at the gene ends were 6 bases for V and 6 bases for J; bases not matched to a gene: 4. The CDR3 region has the DNA TGTGCCAGCATGGGGACTAGCGGGGGTTCCGGGGAGCTGTTTTTT. It yields the protein CASMGTSGGSGELFF.

The V and J genes are TRBV6-5 and TRBJ2-7; D perhaps matches TRBD1 (6 bases). Germline CDR1 MNHEY, CDR2 SVGAGI. The CDR3 has 15 residues. Trimming stripped 5 bases from V and 3 bases from J, with 17 bases between. As DNA, the CDR3 is TGTGCCAGCAGTCCGTTCGGACAGCGATTCTACGAGCAGTACTTC. As protein: CASSPFGQRFYEQYF.

The table lists this clone with a count of one. The V gene is TRBV6-6, the J gene TRBJ1-1; 8 nucleotides match TRBD1. The CDR3 loop spans 12 amino acids. The ends lost 6 bases at V and 7 bases at J; junction bases unmatched: 4. CDR1 and CDR2 (germline): MNHNY, SVGAGI (reference sequence). The CDR3 DNA reads TGTGCCAGCAGCTTGGACAGGGTTGAAGCTTTCTTT. Translated: CASSLDRVEAFF.

This chain uses TRBV4-3 with TRBJ2-7; 7 nucleotides agree with TRBD2. This CDR3 is 16 amino acids long. Germline values: CDR1 LGHNA, CDR2 YSLEER. With V trimmed by 4 bases and J by 3 bases, 12 bases remained unmatched. The CDR3 loop is CASSPTRTSRSYEQYF. The CDR3 nucleotides read TGCGCCAGCAGCCCAACGAGGACTAGTCGGAGCTACGAGCAGTACTTC.

This clone has a single count. The gene calls are TRBV18 and TRBJ1-1; TRBD1 might be the D (6 bases). Germline assignment: CDR1 KGHSH and CDR2 LQKENI. With 2 bases removed from V and 0 bases from J, the gap between germline ends came to 13 bases. The CDR3 has 16 residues. Here the CDR3 DNA reads TGTGCCAGCTCACCAAGTTTGGACAGACTGAACACTGAAGCTTTCTTT. Its protein product is CASSPSLDRLNTEAFF.

The chain links TRBV4-3 to TRBJ2-7, with TRBD2 identical over 10 bases. This CDR3 has 16 residues. Germline lookup yields CDR1 LGHNA and CDR2 YSLEER. V lost 0 bases and J lost 6; bases outside the gene matches: 8. The CDR3 coding sequence is TGCGCCAGCAGCCAAGACCATCCTAGCGGGAGCACCGAGCAGTACTTC. Translated: CASSQDHPSGSTEQYF.

The chain's CDR3 is CASSTGSGELFF. The DNA for the CDR3 is TGTGCCAGCAGCACCGGATCCGGGGAGCTGTTTTTT. The chain couples TRBV7-9 to TRBJ2-2; D is uncertain. With 5 bases removed from V and 6 bases from J, the gap between germline ends came to 7 bases. CDR1 and CDR2 from the germline V gene are SEHNR and FQNEAQ (reference sequence). The CDR3 totals 12 residues.

J is TRBJ1-1 and V is TRBV4-1, with D uncertain. The CDR3 is 14 residues long. The V gene lost 4 bases and the J gene lost 0 bases, with 9 bases spanning the gap. Germline V CDR1 and CDR2: MGHRA, YSYEKL. The CDR3: CASSLFILNTEAFF. As DNA, the CDR3 is TGCGCCAGCAGCCTATTTATCTTGAACACTGAAGCTTTCTTT.

This rearrangement joins TRBV27 to TRBJ2-6; D tentatively fits TRBD1 or TRBD2 (5 bases each). V was cut by 5 bases and J by 0 bases, with 14 bases left in between. Germline CDR1 is MNHEY and CDR2 is SMNVEV (reference sequence). CDR3 size: 17 residues. CDR3 residues: CASSPYGTVSGANVLTF. The CDR3 DNA reads TGTGCCAGCAGTCCCTATGGGACGGTCTCTGGGGCCAACGTCCTGACTTTC.

This rearrangement joins TRBV27 to TRBJ1-3, with D maybe TRBD1 (5 bases). Germline lookup yields CDR1 MNHEY and CDR2 SMNVEV (reference sequence). V was trimmed by 2 bases and J by 4 bases, leaving 12 bases between them. The CDR3 consists of 15 residues. CDR3 in amino acids: CASSLRGPTGNTIYF. The CDR3 nucleotides read TGTGCCAGCAGTTTAAGGGGACCCACGGGAAACACCATATATTTT.

This chain joins TRBV4-2 and TRBJ1-3; D remains ambiguous. The CDR3 has 12 amino acids. The germline V gene has CDR1 LGHNA and CDR2 YNFKEQ. Trimming took 4 bases from V and 4 from J, leaving 5 bases between them. CDR3 amino acids: CASSPDGNTIYF. CDR3 DNA: TGTGCCAGCAGCCCTGACGGAAACACCATATATTTT.

This rearrangement joins TRBV29-1 to TRBJ2-1; a possible D gene is TRBD2 (6 bases). Germline V gene sequence: CDR1 SQVTM, CDR2 ANQGSEA. The germline V and J ends were trimmed by 5 bases and 4 bases, with 15 bases remaining between them. There are 14 residues in the CDR3. The CDR3 reads CSVLAESPYNEQFF. DNA of the CDR3: TGCAGCGTTTTAGCGGAGTCCCCTTACAATGAGCAGTTCTTC.

This chain uses TRBV6-1 with TRBJ2-7; the D is unclear. Trimming left V 2 bases short and J 3 bases short, with 26 bases between. The CDR3 is 19 amino acids. CDR1 and CDR2 from the germline V gene are MNHNS and SASEGT. Written as DNA, the CDR3 is TGTGCCAGCAGTGAATGGTCTTTCTCCATTCTGGCTACGGACTACGAGCAGTACTTC. This translates into CASSEWSFSILATDYEQYF.

The chain carries TRBV9 and TRBJ1-2; D may be TRBD1 (5 bases). Germline V CDR1 and CDR2: SGDLS, YYNGEE. The germline V and J ends were trimmed by 3 bases and 5 bases, with 23 bases remaining between them. This CDR3 contains 17 residues. The CDR3 nucleotides are TGTGCCAGCAGCGCCGGGGGAGGAGGGAATATAGGATATGGCTACACCTTC. This translates into CASSAGGGGNIGYGYTF. The full variable domain, with the rest looked up from reference TRBV9 and TRBJ1-2, is DSGVTQTPKHLITATGQRVTLRCSPRSGDLSVYWYQQSLDQGLQFLIQYYNGEERAKGNILERFSAQQFPDLHSELNLSSLELGDSALYFCASSAGGGGNIGYGYTFGSGTRLTVV.

The chain is built from TRBV4-3 and TRBJ2-5; D is unclear. Germline V gene sequence: CDR1 LGHNA, CDR2 YSLEER. With 0 bases removed from V and 6 bases from J, the gap between germline ends came to 11 bases. The CDR3 contains 14 residues. Written as DNA, the CDR3 is TGCGCCAGCAGCCAAGACGAGGTGTCAAAGACCCAGTACTTC. Protein: CASSQDEVSKTQYF.

V and J are TRBV5-5 and TRBJ2-7; D gene unclear. V lost 4 bases, J lost 1 base, and 12 bases lay in between. This CDR3 region has 14 residues. Germline V CDR1 and CDR2: SGHKS, YYEKEE (reference sequence). The DNA for the CDR3 is TGTGCCAGCAGCCCCAATGTGGCGTCCTACGAGCAGTACTTC. This translates into CASSPNVASYEQYF.

The chain carries TRBV7-2 and TRBJ2-7; 8 bases line up with TRBD1. From germline, CDR1 is SGHTA and CDR2 FQGNSA. This CDR3 is 13 amino acids long. The V and J ends lost 5 bases and 3 bases, in that order; junction bases with no gene match: 3. The CDR3, as DNA: TGTGCCAGCAGCACCGGACAGGGCTACGAGCAGTACTTC. Translation: CASSTGQGYEQYF.

The chain has TRBV5-4 and TRBJ1-1; 9 nucleotides line up with TRBD1. The V gene's germline CDR1 is SGHNT and CDR2 YYREEE (reference sequence). The V segment lost 3 bases and the J segment 6 bases; nucleotides outside the gene matches: 9. This CDR3 contains 15 residues. The CDR3 reads CASSSLDRGEPEAFF. CDR3 coding DNA: TGTGCCAGCAGCTCCCTGGACAGGGGTGAACCTGAAGCTTTCTTT.

The genes are TRBV11-2 and TRBJ2-7; D perhaps matches TRBD1 (5 bases). This CDR3 contains 13 residues. CDR1 SGHAT and CDR2 FQNNGV come from the germline V gene. Trimming stripped 6 bases from V and 1 base from J, with 10 bases between. Written as DNA, the CDR3 is TGTGCCAGCAGGCCAGGGTGGTCCTACGAGCAGTACTTC. It yields the protein CASRPGWSYEQYF.

The chain employs TRBV6-6 and TRBJ2-7, with D perhaps matching TRBD1 (5 bases). CDR3 length: 12 amino acids. From germline, CDR1 is MNHNY and CDR2 SVGAGI (reference sequence). The V end was cut by 2 bases, the J end by 5 bases, with 7 bases between. In nucleotides, the CDR3 is TGTGCCAGCAGTTACGCGGACAACGAGCAGTACTTC. This encodes CASSYADNEQYF.

V and J are TRBV4-1 and TRBJ2-7; 10 positions match TRBD1. The V gene's germline CDR1 is MGHRA and CDR2 YSYEKL. The trim removed 1 base at V and 5 bases at J, leaving 8 bases unmatched. The CDR3 sequence is 16 residues long. In nucleotides, the CDR3 is TGCGCCAGCAGCCAAGTCCCAGACAGGGGGCTCCACGAGCAGTACTTC. Protein product: CASSQVPDRGLHEQYF.

This chain connects TRBV10-3 to TRBJ2-3, with D perhaps TRBD2 (6 bases). The CDR3 is 14 residues long. Germline V gene data show CDR1 as ENHRY and CDR2 as SYGVKD. Trimming removed 5 bases at V and 0 bases at J, with 9 bases between. CDR3 nucleotides: TGTGCCATCAGTCTCGGGGGTAGCACAGATACGCAGTATTTT. Protein product: CAISLGGSTDTQYF.

The rearrangement links TRBV6-1 to TRBJ1-2; D is ambiguous. The CDR3 extends over 15 amino acids. The V gene lost 1 base and the J gene lost 4 bases, with 13 bases spanning the gap. Germline CDR1 is MNHNS and CDR2 is SASEGT. The CDR3 reads CASSEGEPPGYGYTF. The CDR3 region has the DNA TGTGCCAGCAGTGAAGGTGAACCCCCGGGCTATGGCTACACCTTC.